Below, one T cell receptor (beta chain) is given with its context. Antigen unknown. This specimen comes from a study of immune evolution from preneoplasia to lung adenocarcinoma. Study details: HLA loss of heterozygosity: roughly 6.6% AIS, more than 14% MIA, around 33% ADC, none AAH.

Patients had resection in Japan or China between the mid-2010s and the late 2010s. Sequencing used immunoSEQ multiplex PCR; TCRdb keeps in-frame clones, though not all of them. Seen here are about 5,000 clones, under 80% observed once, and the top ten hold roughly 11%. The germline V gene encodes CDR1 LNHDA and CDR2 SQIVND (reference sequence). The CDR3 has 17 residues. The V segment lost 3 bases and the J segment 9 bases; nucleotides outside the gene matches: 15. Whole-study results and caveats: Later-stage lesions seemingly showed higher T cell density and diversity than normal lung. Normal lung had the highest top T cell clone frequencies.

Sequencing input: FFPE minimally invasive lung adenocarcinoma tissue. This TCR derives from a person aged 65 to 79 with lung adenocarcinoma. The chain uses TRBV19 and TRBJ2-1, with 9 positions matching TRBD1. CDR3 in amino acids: CASSIPVWETGGGEQFF. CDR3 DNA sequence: TGTGCCAGTAGTATCCCTGTTTGGGAGACAGGGGGTGGTGAGCAGTTCTTC.